One T cell receptor (beta chain) is described in this entry. Its antigen is undetermined. The sample is drawn from a study of graft-versus-host responses after intestinal transplantation. Whole-study context: The recipients all started with anti-thymocyte globulin induction and then took tacrolimus and steroids for around three years.

Notes on the study in general: Patients who carried graft-donor T cell macrochimerism also had high graft-versus-host to host-versus-graft clonal ratios in their allografts. Circulating GvH clones peaking coincided with falling HvG clones soon after transplant. GvH clones appeared in recipient marrow, some first in ileum or blood.

Sequenced by immunoSEQ multiplex PCR; TCRdb stores in-frame clones only, minus some. The sample shows 45,000 to 60,000 clones, about 90% of them seen only once. From germline, CDR1 is SGHVS and CDR2 FNYEAQ. Trimming cost V 5 bases and J 0 bases, with 16 bases left between them. The length of the CDR3 is 16 residues. The J gene is TRBJ1-1, the V gene TRBV7-6, with D perhaps TRBD1 (5 bases). The sequencing here drew on unstimulated CD4+ T cells sorted from spleen or lymph node cells, taken before transplant. The clonotype comes from a human donor who was the organ donor for an intestinal transplant. The CDR3 loop is CASSPGTFTMNTEAFF. CDR3 coding DNA: TGTGCCAGCAGCCCCGGGACGTTTACTATGAACACTGAAGCTTTCTTT. The full variable domain, rest sourced from reference TRBV7-6 and TRBJ1-1, is GAGVSQSPRYKVTKRGQDVALRCDPISGHVSLYWYRQALGQGPEFLTYFNYEAQQDKSGLPNDRFSAERPEGSISTLTIQRTEQRDSAMYRCASSPGTFTMNTEAFFGQGTRLTVV.